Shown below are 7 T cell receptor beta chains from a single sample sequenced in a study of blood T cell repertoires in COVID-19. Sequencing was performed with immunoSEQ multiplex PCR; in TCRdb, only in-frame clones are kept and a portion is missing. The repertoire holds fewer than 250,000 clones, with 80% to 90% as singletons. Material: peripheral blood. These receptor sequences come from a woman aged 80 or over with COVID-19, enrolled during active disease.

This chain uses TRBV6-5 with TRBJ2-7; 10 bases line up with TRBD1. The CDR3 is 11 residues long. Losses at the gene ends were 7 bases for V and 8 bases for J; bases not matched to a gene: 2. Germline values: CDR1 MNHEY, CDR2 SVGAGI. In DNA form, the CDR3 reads TGTGCCAGCAAGGACAGGGGGAAGCAGTACGTC. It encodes CASKDRGKQYV.

The CDR3 DNA sequence: TGTGCCAGCAGTTTAACCCCAGGGTATGGCTACACCTTC. It specifies CASSLTPGYGYTF. The chain combines TRBV12-3 or TRBV12-4 with TRBJ1-2, with a weak D call TRBD1 (5 bases). The CDR3 covers 13 residues. V was shortened by 2 bases and J by 5 bases, with 9 bases between the two germline ends.

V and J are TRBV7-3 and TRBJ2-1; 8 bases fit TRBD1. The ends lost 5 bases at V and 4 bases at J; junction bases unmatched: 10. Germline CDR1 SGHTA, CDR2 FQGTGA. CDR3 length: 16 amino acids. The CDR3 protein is CASSPTGQGGYNEQFF. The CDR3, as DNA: TGTGCCAGCAGCCCTACCGGACAGGGTGGGTACAATGAGCAGTTCTTC.

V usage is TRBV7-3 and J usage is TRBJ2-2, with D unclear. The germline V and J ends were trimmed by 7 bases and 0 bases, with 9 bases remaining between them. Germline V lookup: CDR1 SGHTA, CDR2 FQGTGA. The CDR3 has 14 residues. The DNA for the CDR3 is TGTGCCAGCACCCTTTCCGCGAACACCGGGGAGCTGTTTTTT. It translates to CASTLSANTGELFF.

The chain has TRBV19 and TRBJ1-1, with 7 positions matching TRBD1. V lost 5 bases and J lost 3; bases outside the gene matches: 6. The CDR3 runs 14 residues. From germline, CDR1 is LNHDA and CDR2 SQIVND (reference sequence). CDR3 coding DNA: TGTGCCAGTAGTGTTGACAGGGATTACACTGAAGCTTTCTTT. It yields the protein CASSVDRDYTEAFF.

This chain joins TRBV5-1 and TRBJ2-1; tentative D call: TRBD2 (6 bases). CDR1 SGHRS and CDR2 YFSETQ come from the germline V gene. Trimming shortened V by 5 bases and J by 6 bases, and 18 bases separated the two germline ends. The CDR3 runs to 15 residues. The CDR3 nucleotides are TGCGCCAGCAGTGGAGGGCTAGAGGTGGGCAATGAGCAGTTCTTC. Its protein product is CASSGGLEVGNEQFF.

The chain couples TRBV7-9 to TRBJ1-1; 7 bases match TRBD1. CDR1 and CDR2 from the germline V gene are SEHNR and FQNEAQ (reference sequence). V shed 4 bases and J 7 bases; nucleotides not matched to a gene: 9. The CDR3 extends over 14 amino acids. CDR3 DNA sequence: TGTGCCAGCAGCTCCACCGGGACAGTTTTTGAAGCTTTCTTT. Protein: CASSSTGTVFEAFF.